This T cell receptor beta chain is drawn from a study of T cells in Graves' hyperthyroidism and ophthalmopathy. This clonotype was found many times. The V end was cut by 1 base, the J end by 0 bases, with 13 bases between. Germline CDR1 SGHRS, CDR2 YFSETQ. The CDR3 is 16 amino acids. The CDR3 regions of TCR beta were amplified from RNA transcripts. First-round RT-PCR with HTBI primers amplified the TCR CDR3 region. MiXCR, run by TCRdb on the multiplex PCR reads, gives a single entry per CDR3 protein. The sample includes approximately 380,000 distinct CDR3 sequences, roughly 19% of them seen just once. The clonotype was recovered from a woman aged 18 to 35 with Graves' hyperthyroidism. The rearrangement joins TRBV5-1 to TRBJ2-5; D possibly corresponds to TRBD1 (6 bases). The sequenced sample was blood. The CDR3 DNA reads as TGCGCCAGCAGCTTGAGCAGCGACAGGAACCAAGAGACCCAGTACTTC. The encoded protein is CASSLSSDRNQETQYF.